Presented here are 26 T cell receptor beta chains from one specimen sequenced in a study of shared clonotypes between healthy human individuals. Assay: immunoSEQ multiplex PCR; the TCRdb copy retains only in-frame clones and omits some. The sample has about 2.2 million clones, 85% to 95% seen once. Naive CD8 isolation took CD45RO-negative cells positively selected for CCR7 and excluded terminally differentiated effector memory CD45RA+ cells. The sequencing input was naive CD8+ T cells from PBMCs. These receptors all stem from a man younger than 35 in good health. Some clones in this sample may be carry-over from other donors' samples.

This chain links TRBV28 with TRBJ2-2, with D tentatively TRBD1 (5 bases). The CDR3 runs 15 residues. Germline assignment: CDR1 MDHEN and CDR2 SYDVKM. V was pared by 4 bases and J by 1 base, with 10 bases between. The CDR3 is CASSSGYRNTGELFF. In nucleotides, the CDR3 is TGTGCCAGCAGTTCAGGGTATAGGAACACCGGGGAGCTGTTTTTT.

The table lists this clone with a count of one. Different DNA sequences within this sample yield the same CDR3. The chain recombines TRBV11-2 with TRBJ2-1, with TRBD2 matching over 11 bases. The CDR3 has 15 residues. V lost 3 bases and J lost 4; bases outside the gene matches: 2. Germline V CDR1 and CDR2: SGHAT, FQNNGV. CDR3 sequence reads: CASSLGTSGYNEQFF. DNA of the CDR3: TGTGCCAGCAGCTTGGGGACTAGCGGTTACAATGAGCAGTTCTTC.

V usage is TRBV6-6 and J usage is TRBJ1-1; TRBD1 matches 9 bases. The CDR3 has 14 residues. Trimming at V came to 6 bases and at J to 3 bases, leaving 5 bases not matched to a gene. The germline CDR1 and CDR2 sequences are MNHNY and SVGAGI (reference sequence). The CDR3, as DNA: TGTGCCAGCAGGCTACAGGGGGCGCACACTGAAGCTTTCTTT. This encodes CASRLQGAHTEAFF.

The CDR3 DNA reads as TGTGCCAGTAGTATAGTATCGGGGTCAAGCACTGAAGCTTTCTTT. Translated, it gives CASSIVSGSSTEAFF. This chain uses TRBV19 with TRBJ1-1; D uncertain. The CDR3 runs 15 residues. CDR1 and CDR2 (germline): LNHDA, SQIVND (reference sequence). Trimming left V 1 base short and J 4 bases short, with 13 bases between.

The chain is built from TRBV27 and TRBJ2-7; D is unresolved. V lost 5 bases, J lost 5 bases, and 22 bases lay in between. Germline V gene sequence: CDR1 MNHEY, CDR2 SMNVEV (reference sequence). This CDR3 region has 16 residues. CDR3 protein: CASSPVPSGSIHEQYF. The CDR3 nucleotides read TGTGCCAGCAGTCCGGTCCCTTCTGGGTCCATACACGAGCAGTACTTC.

The rearrangement uses TRBV11-2 and TRBJ2-1, with 7 bases identical to TRBD1. Germline loops: CDR1 SGHAT, CDR2 FQNNGV. The CDR3 covers 15 residues. J gave up 4 bases and V 5 bases, and 8 bases lay outside the gene matches. CDR3 nucleotide sequence: TGTGCCAGCAGCCCAAGGGACAGTACGTACAATGAGCAGTTCTTC. It translates to CASSPRDSTYNEQFF.

In its sample, this clone was seen once. The V call is TRBV11-2, the J call TRBJ1-3; possible D gene TRBD1, 5 bases. The V gene's germline CDR1 is SGHAT and CDR2 FQNNGV. V was shortened by 4 bases and J by 0 bases, with 13 bases between the two germline ends. This CDR3 spans 16 amino acids. The CDR3 loop is CASSSAWDLSGNTIYF. The DNA for the CDR3 is TGTGCCAGCAGCTCTGCTTGGGACCTCTCTGGAAACACCATATATTTT.

The genes are TRBV7-9 and TRBJ2-7, with TRBD1 as a possible D gene (6 bases). This CDR3 region has 13 residues. Germline V gene lookup returns CDR1 SEHNR and CDR2 FQNEAQ (reference sequence). The V gene lost 5 bases and the J gene lost 2 bases, with 10 bases spanning the gap. The CDR3: CASSRAGAYEQYF. The CDR3 region has the DNA TGTGCCAGCAGCAGGGCAGGGGCCTACGAGCAGTACTTC.

This clone came up a few times. A single base separates this from a much larger clone, so it may be a read error. The sample carries other DNA sequences with the same CDR3. This chain joins TRBV7-9 and TRBJ2-2; D call uncertain. The CDR3 is made up of 11 amino acids. Trimming took off 5 bases at V and 5 bases at J, with 3 bases between the two ends. Germline V gives CDR1 SEHNR, CDR2 FQNEAQ (reference sequence). CDR3 in DNA: TGTGCCAGCAGCCTGACCGGGGAGCTGTTTTTT. It yields the protein CASSLTGELFF.

This rearrangement joins TRBV15 to TRBJ2-7; 12 bases are a match to TRBD2. This CDR3 is 15 amino acids long. Germline assignment: CDR1 LNHNV and CDR2 YYDKDF (reference sequence). Trimming removed 3 bases from V and 4 bases from J; junction bases left unmatched: 4. The chain's CDR3 is CATSRTSGSIYEQYF. For the CDR3, the DNA is TGTGCCACCAGCAGGACTAGCGGGAGTATATACGAGCAGTACTTC.

The chain has TRBV25-1 and TRBJ2-1; 8 nucleotides match TRBD2. There are 12 residues in the CDR3. Germline CDR1 MGHDK, CDR2 SYGVNS. J was trimmed by 16 bases and V by 7 bases; bases with no gene match: 12. The CDR3 bases are TGTGCCAGCACCCTCCCGGGACTAGGCCTTTTCTTC. Translated: CASTLPGLGLFF. The variable domain in full, completed from reference TRBV25-1 and TRBJ2-1, reads EADIYQTPRYLVIGTGKKITLECSQTMGHDKMYWYQQDPGMELHLIHYSYGVNSTEKGDLSSESTVSRIRTEHFPLTLESARPSHTSQYLCASTLPGLGLFFGPGTRLTVL.

J is TRBJ2-1 and V is TRBV27; D assignment may be TRBD1 or TRBD2 (5 bases each). The CDR3 covers 15 residues. V was trimmed by 6 bases and J by 3 bases, leaving 15 bases between them. Germline CDR1 is MNHEY and CDR2 is SMNVEV (reference sequence). The CDR3 region has the DNA TGTGCCAGCAGCCCCGGGACGCAGGGCTACAATGAGCAGTTCTTC. This gives the protein CASSPGTQGYNEQFF.

This CDR3 is CASSQDHTGELFF. The CDR3 DNA reads as TGTGCCAGCAGCCAGGACCACACCGGGGAGCTGTTTTTT. The rearrangement uses TRBV6-5 and TRBJ2-2; D remains ambiguous. The germline V gene has CDR1 MNHEY and CDR2 SVGAGI. V dropped 6 bases and J dropped 3 bases, with 8 bases sitting between them. The CDR3 loop spans 13 amino acids.

The J gene is TRBJ1-1, the V gene TRBV4-3; 9 bases are shared with TRBD1. Germline CDR1 LGHNA, CDR2 YSLEER. The CDR3 sequence is 16 residues long. V lost 1 base to trimming and J lost 4 bases; unmatched junction nucleotides: 7. The CDR3: CASSQGMGQGSTEAFF. In DNA, the CDR3 is TGCGCCAGCAGCCAAGGCATGGGACAGGGAAGCACTGAAGCTTTCTTT.

This clone was observed a handful of times. Here the CDR3 DNA reads TGTGCCAGCAGCTTGACCAAGGGAGAAAAACTGTTTTTT. Translating it yields CASSLTKGEKLFF. The V and J genes are TRBV7-7 and TRBJ1-4; no firm D call. Trimming shortened V by 3 bases and J by 8 bases, and 10 bases separated the two germline ends. The length of the CDR3 is 13 residues. CDR1 SSHAT and CDR2 FNYEAQ come from the germline V gene (reference sequence).

The V call is TRBV7-9, the J call TRBJ2-7, with D tentatively TRBD2 (5 bases). CDR3 length: 15 amino acids. CDR1 and CDR2 from the germline V gene are SEHNR and FQNEAQ (reference sequence). With 1 base removed from V and 5 bases from J, the gap between germline ends came to 15 bases. The CDR3 region has the DNA TGTGCCAGCAGCTTAGGTGTAGCGATGGTGGACGAGCAGTACTTC. It yields the protein CASSLGVAMVDEQYF.

A few counts support this clone. The rearrangement links TRBV2 to TRBJ1-1, with a possible D match to TRBD1 (5 bases). CDR1 is SNHLY, CDR2 FYNNEI, per germline. V was pared by 5 bases and J by 3 bases, with 13 bases between. This CDR3 region has 14 residues. CDR3 residues: CASSFRTPDTEAFF. CDR3 DNA sequence: TGTGCCAGCAGTTTCCGGACACCCGACACTGAAGCTTTCTTT.

The chain couples TRBV27 to TRBJ1-3; no clear D gene. Trimming took off 4 bases at V and 0 bases at J, with 7 bases between the two ends. Germline CDR1 and CDR2: MNHEY and SMNVEV (reference sequence). The CDR3 covers 14 residues. The CDR3 DNA follows: TGTGCCAGCAGTTCCGGTTTCTCTGGAAACACCATATATTTT. This gives the protein CASSSGFSGNTIYF.

The chain couples TRBV5-1 to TRBJ1-5; 7 bases map to TRBD1. The CDR3 is 16 residues long. In germline, CDR1 is SGHRS, CDR2 YFSETQ. V trimming: 4 bases; J trimming: 5 bases; junction bases outside the gene matches: 12. CDR3 bases: TGCGCCAGCAGCCTCTACCCTAACAGGGGTGATCAGCCCCAGCATTTT. Translated: CASSLYPNRGDQPQHF.

The chain links TRBV5-1 to TRBJ2-5; TRBD1 matches 10 bases. The CDR3 runs 15 residues. The ends lost 10 bases at V and 4 bases at J; junction bases unmatched: 13. Germline values: CDR1 SGHRS, CDR2 YFSETQ. The CDR3 here is CALTPPGTGVETQYF. The DNA of the CDR3 is TGCGCCCTTACACCCCCCGGGACAGGGGTAGAGACCCAGTACTTC.

The J gene is TRBJ2-1, the V gene TRBV15; D uncertain. Germline CDR1 reads LNHNV; CDR2 reads YYDKDF (reference sequence). This CDR3 is 14 amino acids long. V dropped 3 bases and J dropped 6 bases, with 12 bases sitting between them. This CDR3 reads CATSSIARSNEQFF. In DNA form, the CDR3 reads TGTGCCACCAGCAGTATCGCCAGATCCAATGAGCAGTTCTTC. The whole variable domain, remainder taken from reference TRBV15 and TRBJ2-1, is DAMVIQNPRYQVTQFGKPVTLSCSQTLNHNVMYWYQQKSSQAPKLLFHYYDKDFNNEADTPDNFQSRRPNTSFCFLDIRSPGLGDTAMYLCATSSIARSNEQFFGPGTRLTVL.

The chain is built from TRBV28 and TRBJ2-7; 12 bases line up with TRBD1. Looked up from germline, CDR1 is MDHEN and CDR2 is SYDVKM. The CDR3 consists of 19 residues. V gave up 7 bases and J gave up 5 bases; unmatched junction bases: 21. The chain's CDR3 is CASIPLGTGGLAGVDEQYF. CDR3 nucleotides: TGTGCCAGCATCCCCCTCGGGACAGGGGGCCTAGCGGGAGTTGACGAGCAGTACTTC. The whole variable domain, remainder taken from reference TRBV28 and TRBJ2-7, is DVKVTQSSRYLVKRTGEKVFLECVQDMDHENMFWYRQDPGLGLRLIYFSYDVKMKEKGDIPEGYSVSREKKERFSLILESASTNQTSMYLCASIPLGTGGLAGVDEQYFGPGTRLTVT.

The chain recombines TRBV11-2 with TRBJ2-3; 9 nucleotides agree with TRBD2. The V segment lost 5 bases and the J segment 0 bases; nucleotides outside the gene matches: 9. The CDR3 has 17 amino acids. Per the germline V gene, CDR1 is SGHAT and CDR2 is FQNNGV. CDR3 nucleotides: TGTGCCAGCAGCCTGACTAGCGGATATACTAGCACAGATACGCAGTATTTT. The encoded protein is CASSLTSGYTSTDTQYF.

This clone was recorded only once. The genes are TRBV6-6 and TRBJ2-7; 7 bases line up with TRBD2. Per germline, CDR1 MNHNY and CDR2 SVGAGI (reference sequence). J gave up 4 bases and V 4 bases, and 4 bases lay outside the gene matches. CDR3 size: 13 residues. The CDR3 DNA reads as TGTGCCAGCAGTTCCCCTAGCGGTTACGAGCAGTACTTC. It specifies CASSSPSGYEQYF.

This chain links TRBV27 with TRBJ2-1, with D hard to call. The V gene lost 3 bases and the J gene lost 5 bases, with 17 bases spanning the gap. This CDR3 contains 16 residues. Germline CDR1 is MNHEY and CDR2 is SMNVEV (reference sequence). The chain's CDR3 is CASSFSGFLGHNEQFF. CDR3 coding DNA: TGTGCCAGCAGTTTCTCCGGGTTCCTCGGCCACAATGAGCAGTTCTTC.

V is TRBV27 and J is TRBJ2-2; TRBD1 agrees at 8 bases. The CDR3 has 19 residues. CDR1 and CDR2 from the germline V gene are MNHEY and SMNVEV (reference sequence). Trimming cost V 5 bases and J 0 bases; bases outside gene matches: 14. For the CDR3, the DNA is TGTGCCAGCAGTCAATCCGGGACAGGATACTCATCGAACACCGGGGAGCTGTTTTTT. Its protein is CASSQSGTGYSSNTGELFF.